Listed here are 17 T cell receptor beta chains from one sample, sequenced in a study of blood T cell repertoires in COVID-19. Repertoires were generated with immunoSEQ multiplex PCR, while TCRdb's copy carries only in-frame clones and drops some. The table shows hundreds of thousands of clones, with 86% occurring only once. Material for sequencing was PBMCs or T cells enriched from blood (not recorded which). Every receptor here comes from a man aged 25 to 45 who had recovered from COVID-19.

This chain joins TRBV27 and TRBJ2-7; possible D gene TRBD1, 5 bases. Looked up from germline, CDR1 is MNHEY and CDR2 is SMNVEV (reference sequence). Trimming pared 6 bases from V and 4 bases from J, leaving 13 bases between. This CDR3 contains 13 residues. CDR3 region: CASSLGHLYEQYF. CDR3 DNA sequence: TGTGCCAGCAGCCTCGGACACCTTTACGAGCAGTACTTC.

For this clone: Other DNA sequences in the sample encode the same CDR3. The chain uses TRBV6-5 and TRBJ1-5, with a possible D match to TRBD1 (5 bases). The CDR3 is made up of 12 amino acids. The germline gives CDR1 MNHEY, CDR2 SVGAGI. V lost 6 bases and J 2 bases, leaving 5 bases between the germline ends. The CDR3 spells CASRQGNQPQHF. DNA of the CDR3: TGTGCCAGCAGACAGGGCAATCAGCCCCAGCATTTT.

The gene calls are TRBV5-1 and TRBJ2-5; TRBD1 matches 8 bases. V dropped 2 bases and J dropped 1; count of bases not matched to a gene: 1. The CDR3 length is 14 residues. Germline CDR1 SGHRS, CDR2 YFSETQ. CDR3 sequence reads: CASSFGTGQETQYF. CDR3 DNA: TGCGCCAGCAGCTTTGGGACAGGCCAAGAGACCCAGTACTTC.

This clone showed up just a few times. CDR3: CASSLEGSRAEAFF. As DNA, the CDR3 is TGCGCCAGCAGCTTGGAAGGTTCGAGGGCTGAAGCTTTCTTT. The chain recombines TRBV5-1 with TRBJ1-1; no reliable D call. In germline, CDR1 is SGHRS, CDR2 YFSETQ. Trimming left V 0 bases short and J 6 bases short, with 12 bases between. The CDR3 is 14 residues long. The full variable domain, rest sourced from reference TRBV5-1 and TRBJ1-1, is KAGVTQTPRYLIKTRGQQVTLSCSPISGHRSVSWYQQTPGQGLQFLFEYFSETQRNKGNFPGRFSGRQFSNSRSEMNVSTLELGDSALYLCASSLEGSRAEAFFGQGTRLTVV.

This clone was observed once. This chain joins TRBV7-2 and TRBJ1-1; no reliable D call. Between the trimmed V and J ends, which lost 5 bases and 3 bases, there was a span of 7 bases. The CDR3 is 12 residues long. In germline, CDR1 is SGHTA, CDR2 FQGNSA. The CDR3 region has the DNA TGTGCCAGCAGCCTCGAGTACACTGAAGCTTTCTTT. Translating it yields CASSLEYTEAFF.

The table lists this clone with a count of one. V and J are TRBV27 and TRBJ2-3; a weak D match, TRBD2 (6 bases). Trimming took off 5 bases at V and 1 base at J, with 19 bases between the two ends. Per germline, CDR1 MNHEY and CDR2 SMNVEV (reference sequence). The CDR3 spans 17 residues. The CDR3 protein is CASSPGTPPFRTDTQYF. DNA of the CDR3: TGTGCCAGCAGTCCCGGGACTCCCCCGTTTCGCACAGATACGCAGTATTTT.

This chain uses TRBV7-6 with TRBJ2-2; TRBD2 is a possible D gene (5 bases). The CDR3 loop spans 15 amino acids. Germline CDR1 reads SGHVS; CDR2 reads FNYEAQ. The germline V and J ends were trimmed by 4 bases and 1 base, with 10 bases remaining between them. The CDR3 sequence: CASSSTTQNTGELFF. CDR3 DNA: TGTGCCAGCAGCTCGACTACCCAGAACACCGGGGAGCTGTTTTTT.

In the case of this clone: The same CDR3 arises from other DNA sequences in this sample as well. V usage is TRBV6-5 and J usage is TRBJ2-2, with D possibly being TRBD2 (6 bases). Trimming shortened V by 0 bases and J by 5 bases, and 7 bases separated the two germline ends. Germline-derived CDR1 and CDR2 are MNHEY and SVGAGI. This CDR3 region has 14 residues. CDR3 sequence reads: CASSYSGGTGELFF. CDR3 bases: TGTGCCAGCAGTTACTCGGGGGGAACCGGGGAGCTGTTTTTT.

The V and J genes are TRBV11-2 and TRBJ2-7; perhaps TRBD1 as D (6 bases). Trimming shortened V by 3 bases and J by 6 bases, and 12 bases separated the two germline ends. The CDR3 covers 13 residues. Looked up from germline, CDR1 is SGHAT and CDR2 is FQNNGV. CDR3 DNA sequence: TGTGCCAGCAGCTTCCAGAGAGGGGGCGAGCAGTACTTC. Translating gives CASSFQRGGEQYF.

V gene TRBV5-1 combines with J gene TRBJ2-7; the D gene is possibly TRBD1 (5 bases). The CDR3 contains 14 residues. The V gene lost 4 bases and the J gene lost 2 bases, with 13 bases spanning the gap. Germline loops: CDR1 SGHRS, CDR2 YFSETQ. The CDR3 nucleotides are TGCGCCAGCAGCGCGGACATACTTACCTACGAGCAGTACTTC. Its translation is CASSADILTYEQYF.

The rearrangement links TRBV7-6 to TRBJ1-5; TRBD1 might be the D (6 bases). The CDR3 has 14 residues. Germline values: CDR1 SGHVS, CDR2 FNYEAQ. V lost 4 bases and J lost 7, with 14 bases in between. CDR3 amino acids: CASSWSGVGQPQHF. DNA of the CDR3: TGTGCCAGCAGCTGGTCAGGGGTGGGGCAGCCCCAGCATTTT.

Remarks on this clone: A read error may account for a junction end that differs from germline. The rearrangement links TRBV7-7 to TRBJ2-3; TRBD1 matches at 8 bases. This CDR3 region has 15 residues. In germline, CDR1 is SSHAT, CDR2 FNYEAQ (reference sequence). The CDR3 DNA sequence: TGTGCTAGCAGCTTAGAGGCAGGGGGCGCGGGTACGCAGTATTTT. It yields the protein CASSLEAGGAGTQYF.

This rearrangement joins TRBV4-2 to TRBJ1-2; 11 nucleotides align to TRBD1. Trimming cost V 2 bases and J 7 bases; bases outside gene matches: 12. CDR1 is LGHNA, CDR2 YNFKEQ, per germline. The CDR3 runs 17 residues. CDR3 DNA: TGTGCCAGCAGCCAACAACCCGGGGGACAGGGGGTAGGTGGCTACACCTTC. As protein: CASSQQPGGQGVGGYTF.

This rearrangement joins TRBV30 to TRBJ1-3; D may be TRBD1 (6 bases). V was clipped by 3 bases and J by 1 base, with 13 bases between them. Per the germline V gene, CDR1 is GTSNPN and CDR2 is SVGIG (reference sequence). This CDR3 spans 15 amino acids. CDR3 nucleotides: TGTGCCTGGAGGAGGGGAGGGGGTTCTGGAAACACCATATATTTT. Protein product: CAWRRGGGSGNTIYF. Full variable domain (outside the CDR3, taken from reference TRBV30 and TRBJ1-3): SQTIHQWPATLVQPVGSPLSLECTVEGTSNPNLYWYRQAAGRGLQLLFYSVGIGQISSEVPQNLSASRPQDRQFILSSKKLLLSDSGFYLCAWRRGGGSGNTIYFGEGSWLTVV.

CDR3 protein: CASRHGREYRPREITIYF. As DNA, the CDR3 is TGTGCAAGTCGCCACGGCCGCGAATACCGCCCCAGGGAAATCACCATATATTTT. The gene calls are TRBV12-2 and TRBJ1-3; the table's D call TRBD1 went unverified against the DNA. TRBV12-2 is marked as a pseudogene. This CDR3 comprises 18 residues.

The chain uses TRBV10-3 and TRBJ2-7; unclear D gene. Germline V CDR1 and CDR2: ENHRY, SYGVKD. The CDR3 consists of 12 residues. Trimming left V 0 bases short and J 3 bases short, with 3 bases between. CDR3 in DNA: TGTGCCATCAGTGAGTCTCTCTACGAGCAGTACTTC. It translates to CAISESLYEQYF.

The J gene is TRBJ1-1, the V gene TRBV6-4; possible D gene TRBD1, 5 bases. Trimming shortened V by 6 bases and J by 0 bases, and 14 bases separated the two germline ends. This CDR3 has 15 residues. Germline loops: CDR1 MRHNA, CDR2 SNTAGT. For the CDR3, the DNA is TGTGCCAGCAGACCTACCAGGGTAATGAACACTGAAGCTTTCTTT. It is translated as CASRPTRVMNTEAFF.